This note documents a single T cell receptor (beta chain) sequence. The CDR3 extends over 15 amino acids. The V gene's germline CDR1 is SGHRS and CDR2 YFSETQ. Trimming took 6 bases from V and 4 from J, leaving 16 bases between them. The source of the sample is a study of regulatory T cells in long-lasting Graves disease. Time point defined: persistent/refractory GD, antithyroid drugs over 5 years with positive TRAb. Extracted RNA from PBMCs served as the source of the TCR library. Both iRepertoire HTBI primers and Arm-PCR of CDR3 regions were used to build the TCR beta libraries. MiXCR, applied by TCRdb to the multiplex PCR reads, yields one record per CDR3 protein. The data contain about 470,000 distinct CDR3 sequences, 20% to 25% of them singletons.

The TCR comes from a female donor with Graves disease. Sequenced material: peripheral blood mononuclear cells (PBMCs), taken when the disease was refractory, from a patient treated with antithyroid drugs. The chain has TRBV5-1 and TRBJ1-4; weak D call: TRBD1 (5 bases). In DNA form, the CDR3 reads TGCGCCAGCAAGACCAGTGGGGGGGTTAATGAAAAACTGTTTTTT. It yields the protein CASKTSGGVNEKLFF.